This record concerns one TCR beta chain sequence. Its antigen remains unidentified. CDR1 and CDR2 (germline): SGHTA, FQGNSA. J gave up 4 bases and V 5 bases, and 10 bases lay outside the gene matches. CDR3 length: 15 amino acids. This sample is drawn from a study of shared clonotypes between healthy human individuals. Profiled with immunoSEQ multiplex PCR; TCRdb holds only in-frame clones, not every one. This sample has about 2 million clones, with 85% to 95% found just once. Findings and caveats of the study: Sampling covered blood only; tissue repertoires likely differ.

This clonotype was obtained from a man aged 18 to 29 in good health. The sample consisted of naive CD4+ T cells sorted from blood. Specified subset: CD45RA+ positively selected. The chain has TRBV7-2 and TRBJ1-1, with TRBD1 matching over 7 bases. CDR3 loop: CASSANRGTGTEAFF. CDR3 bases: TGTGCCAGCAGCGCGAACAGGGGTACGGGCACTGAAGCTTTCTTT.